A single sample gave rise to the 19 T cell receptor beta chains below, sequenced in a study of CD8 T cells in ankylosing spondylitis. Findings and caveats of the study: Characteristic of ankylosing spondylitis blood, it appeared, was a TCR beta motif comprising fewer than 10 highly homologous variants.

One entry per CDR3 protein results from TCRdb running MiXCR on the 5' RACE reads. The table lists approximately 550,000 distinct CDR3 sequences, roughly an eighth of them singletons, with under 7.5% in the top ten. The antigens these receptors bind are not known. Input material: blood, either unsorted or a sorted T cell fraction (not recorded which). The receptor set was obtained from a male donor with ankylosing spondylitis.

In nucleotides, the CDR3 is TGCGCCAGCAGTCCGAGTCGGGACTTGTCCTACAATGAGCAGTTCTTC. Translation: CASSPSRDLSYNEQFF. This sequence joins TRBV5-1 and TRBJ2-1; a weak D match, TRBD2 (6 bases). Deletions cut 5 bases from V and 1 base from J, with 16 bases between. Germline lookup yields CDR1 SGHRS and CDR2 YFSETQ. The length of the CDR3 is 16 residues.

In this sample, this clonotype turned up a few times. This rearrangement joins TRBV20-1 to TRBJ2-6; weak D call: TRBD1 (5 bases). Per the germline V gene, CDR1 is DFQATT and CDR2 is SNEGSKA (reference sequence). This CDR3 spans 14 amino acids. V lost 6 bases and J 2 bases, leaving 11 bases between the germline ends. DNA for the CDR3: TGCAGTGCAGGGGCGGAGACTGGGGCCAACGTCCTGACTTTC. This encodes CSAGAETGANVLTF.

This clonotype came up a few times. The gene calls are TRBV5-1 and TRBJ2-3; TRBD1 agrees at 10 bases. CDR3 size: 16 residues. V dropped 4 bases and J dropped 5; count of bases not matched to a gene: 10. The germline gives CDR1 SGHRS, CDR2 YFSETQ. The CDR3 DNA reads as TGCGCCAGCAGCGTAAGTCCGGGACAGGGGCAAGATACGCAGTATTTT. Residues: CASSVSPGQGQDTQYF.

The CDR3: CATSRDVFLAGGELAKNIQYF. CDR3 nucleotides: TGTGCCACCAGCAGAGATGTTTTTCTAGCGGGAGGAGAACTAGCCAAAAACATTCAGTACTTC. The chain joins TRBV15 to TRBJ2-4; 11 bases match TRBD2. CDR3 length: 21 residues. The V gene's germline CDR1 is LNHNV and CDR2 YYDKDF (reference sequence). The V and J ends lost 0 bases and 0 bases, in that order; junction bases with no gene match: 13.

The chain is built from TRBV20-1 and TRBJ2-5; tentative D call: TRBD1 (6 bases). CDR1 is DFQATT, CDR2 SNEGSKA, per germline (reference sequence). V was clipped by 4 bases and J by 1 base, with 10 bases between them. CDR3 size: 13 residues. The DNA for the CDR3 is TGCAGTGCTACCCCGGACAGCCAAGAGACCCAGTACTTC. It encodes CSATPDSQETQYF.

V and J are TRBV5-5 and TRBJ2-5, with 8 bases lining up with TRBD2. Germline values: CDR1 SGHKS, CDR2 YYEKEE (reference sequence). V shed 0 bases, J shed 0 bases, and the junction held 4 bases outside the gene matches. This CDR3 has 16 amino acids. The CDR3 sequence is CASSLVGSGNQETQYF. In DNA, the CDR3 is TGTGCCAGCAGCTTGGTGGGTAGCGGGAACCAAGAGACCCAGTACTTC.

This clonotype has a handful of counts. The V and J genes are TRBV7-9 and TRBJ2-2; 9 bases match TRBD2. This CDR3 spans 16 amino acids. Germline V lookup: CDR1 SEHNR, CDR2 FQNEAQ (reference sequence). V lost 5 bases, J lost 0 bases, and 4 bases stayed unmatched. The CDR3 reads CASSKLAGSNTGELFF. The CDR3 DNA follows: TGTGCCAGCAGCAAACTAGCGGGCTCGAACACCGGGGAGCTGTTTTTT.

This clonotype was seen a few times. This rearrangement joins TRBV29-1 to TRBJ2-1; D is unclear. Germline CDR1 reads SQVTM; CDR2 reads ANQGSEA. The CDR3 length is 13 residues. V was cut by 7 bases and J by 8 bases, with 18 bases left in between. The CDR3 sequence: CSAGTGPGDEQFF. The CDR3 DNA sequence: TGCAGCGCTGGAACGGGCCCTGGGGATGAGCAGTTCTTC.

This clonotype was seen a handful of times. This sequence joins TRBV7-8 and TRBJ2-5, with 8 bases aligning to TRBD1. There are 17 residues in the CDR3. Germline values: CDR1 SGHVS, CDR2 FQNEAQ. The V gene end was trimmed by 5 bases and the J gene end by 1 base; junction bases not matched to a gene: 12. Written as DNA, the CDR3 is TGTGCCAGCAGCCTTCTGGGGACAGGCGTCTTCCAAGAGACCCAGTACTTC. Translating it yields CASSLLGTGVFQETQYF.

This clonotype was found a few times. The J gene is TRBJ2-5, the V gene TRBV6-2 or TRBV6-3; 7 bases fit TRBD1. CDR1 MNHEY and CDR2 SVGEGT come from the germline V gene. The CDR3 sequence is 13 residues long. Trimming removed 6 bases from V and 5 bases from J; junction bases left unmatched: 6. The chain's CDR3 is CASREPGQETQYF. In nucleotides, the CDR3 is TGTGCCAGCAGGGAACCGGGACAGGAGACCCAGTACTTC.

This clonotype came up a few times. V and J are TRBV7-8 and TRBJ2-3; TRBD2 matches at 14 bases. Unmatched junction bases numbered 2, after V lost 4 bases and J lost 5 bases. Germline-derived CDR1 and CDR2 are SGHVS and FQNEAQ. The CDR3 runs 15 residues. CDR3 residues: CASSYGTSGRDTQYF. CDR3 nucleotides: TGTGCCAGCAGCTACGGGACTAGCGGGAGAGATACGCAGTATTTT.

This chain joins TRBV2 and TRBJ2-7; the D gene is possibly TRBD2 (5 bases). V lost 7 bases, J lost 5 bases, and 12 bases lay in between. Germline V gene sequence: CDR1 SNHLY, CDR2 FYNNEI. The CDR3 totals 12 residues. The CDR3 is CASTFEGHEQYF. The CDR3 nucleotides are TGTGCCAGCACCTTCGAGGGCCACGAGCAGTACTTC.

This clonotype was seen a few times. This rearrangement joins TRBV20-1 to TRBJ2-7; the D gene is possibly TRBD2 (6 bases). CDR3 length: 14 amino acids. V was shortened by 7 bases and J by 4 bases, with 20 bases between the two germline ends. The V gene's germline CDR1 is DFQATT and CDR2 SNEGSKA (reference sequence). The CDR3 nucleotides read TGCAGTGTTTCCCAGGACTACCTTCCTTACGAGCAGTACTTC. Encoded protein: CSVSQDYLPYEQYF.

This chain links TRBV7-9 with TRBJ2-7, with D unclear. The V and J ends lost 6 bases and 3 bases respectively, with 6 bases between them. Looked up from germline, CDR1 is SEHNR and CDR2 is FQNEAQ (reference sequence). The CDR3 totals 11 residues. The CDR3 loop is CASRLGYEQYF. For the CDR3, the DNA is TGTGCCAGCAGACTGGGCTACGAGCAGTACTTC.

The chain couples TRBV10-3 to TRBJ1-2; TRBD1 matches at 9 bases. The germline gives CDR1 ENHRY, CDR2 SYGVKD. Trimming cost V 2 bases and J 6 bases; bases outside gene matches: 19. This CDR3 has 19 amino acids. CDR3 nucleotide sequence: TGTGCCATCAGTGAGCCCGAGAGTCGGGACAGGGCCCATTCCGATGGCTACACCTTC. It translates to CAISEPESRDRAHSDGYTF.

The gene calls are TRBV15 and TRBJ2-1; D remains ambiguous. Germline values: CDR1 LNHNV, CDR2 YYDKDF (reference sequence). This CDR3 is built from 13 residues. The V end lost 5 bases, the J end lost 8 bases, and 13 bases lay between the germline ends. CDR3 region: CATSAQSSDEQFF. CDR3 nucleotides: TGTGCCACCAGCGCCCAAAGTTCGGATGAGCAGTTCTTC.

The V and J genes are TRBV27 and TRBJ1-5; possible D gene TRBD1, 6 bases. The CDR3 loop spans 13 amino acids. V lost 10 bases to trimming and J lost 3 bases, with 13 bases between them. Germline V gives CDR1 MNHEY, CDR2 SMNVEV (reference sequence). This CDR3 reads CATVAGDNQPQHF. The CDR3 region has the DNA TGTGCCACCGTAGCAGGGGACAATCAGCCCCAGCATTTT.

This clonotype was detected only a few times. This rearrangement joins TRBV12-3 or TRBV12-4 to TRBJ2-1; 7 bases map to TRBD1. Unmatched junction bases numbered 7, after V lost 5 bases and J lost 0 bases. This CDR3 is 16 amino acids long. CDR3 region: CASSLRQGVSYNEQFF. The DNA of the CDR3 is TGTGCCAGCAGTCTGAGACAGGGTGTCTCCTACAATGAGCAGTTCTTC.

V and J are TRBV5-1 and TRBJ2-7; 12 bases align to TRBD2. With 4 bases clipped from V and 3 bases from J, the junction kept 5 bases outside the gene matches. This CDR3 has 15 amino acids. Germline-derived CDR1 and CDR2 are SGHRS and YFSETQ. The CDR3 DNA reads as TGCGCCAGCAGCCCTAGCGGGAGGGCCCTCTACGAGCAGTACGTC. Amino acid sequence: CASSPSGRALYEQYV.